The sequence of this TCR beta chain was determined in a study of Ad26.COV2.S vaccination and SARS-CoV-2 variants. General study findings and limits: Placebo and vaccine recipients had non-spike TCR breadth that was similar.

The method was immunoSEQ multiplex PCR; TCRdb's version includes in-frame clones alone and lacks a portion of them. This sample carries 300,000 to 450,000 clones, roughly 94% of them seen once, and the ten largest clones take 3% to 5%. With regard to this clone: The antigen is unknown.

The V and J ends lost 5 bases and 6 bases respectively, with 10 bases between them. CDR3 length: 12 amino acids. CDR1 and CDR2 (germline): SEHNR, FQNEAQ (reference sequence). The V call is TRBV7-9, the J call TRBJ1-2; no definite D call. The material was peripheral blood, obtained after recovery from COVID-19. The origin of this receptor is a human donor who had recovered from COVID-19. This CDR3 reads CASSPGSDGYTF. The CDR3, as DNA: TGTGCCAGCAGCCCCGGAAGTGATGGCTACACCTTC.